This T cell receptor (beta chain) derives from a study of OX40 agonist ivuxolimab in advanced cancers. Some clones are missing from TCRdb's copy, which holds only in-frame ones; the method was immunoSEQ multiplex PCR. The sample has around 13,000 clones, about 79% seen once. Germline assignment: CDR1 MDHEN and CDR2 SYDVKM. Trimming removed 3 bases at V and 1 base at J, with 10 bases between. This CDR3 is built from 14 residues. V gene TRBV28 combines with J gene TRBJ2-7; no clear D gene. The sample was CD4+ or CD8+ T cells sorted from blood, taken in a trial of the OX40 agonist ivuxolimab. This TCR derives from an adult with an advanced solid tumor such as melanoma, head and neck, liver or kidney cancer. CDR3 coding DNA: TGTGCCAGCAGTTTCGGCCTAAAGTCCTACGAGCAGTACTTC. Its protein is CASSFGLKSYEQYF.